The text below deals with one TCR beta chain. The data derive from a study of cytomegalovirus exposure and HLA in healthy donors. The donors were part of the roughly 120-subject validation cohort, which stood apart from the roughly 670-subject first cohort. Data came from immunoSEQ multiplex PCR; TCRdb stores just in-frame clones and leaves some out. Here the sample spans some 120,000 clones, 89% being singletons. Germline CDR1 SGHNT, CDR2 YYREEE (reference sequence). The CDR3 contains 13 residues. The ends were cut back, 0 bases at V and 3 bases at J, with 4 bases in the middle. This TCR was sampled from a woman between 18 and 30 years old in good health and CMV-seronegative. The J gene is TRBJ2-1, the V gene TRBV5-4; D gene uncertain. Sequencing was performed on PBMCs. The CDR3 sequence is CASSLGDYNEQFF. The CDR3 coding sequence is TGTGCCAGCAGCTTGGGAGACTACAATGAGCAGTTCTTC.